Each of the 28 T cell receptor beta chains below was sequenced from the same sample in a study of Ad26.COV2.S vaccination and SARS-CoV-2 variants (dated by TCRdb to about 2021). The sample's treatment or condition label, in plain terms: roughly 19 received Ad26.COV2.S at low or high dose, single or two shots; about 5 received placebo; per-sample allocation not given. For vaccine and placebo recipients, repertoires were sequenced using samples collected on day 63 after the first injection. The protocol used for the library was the immunoSEQ multiplex PCR assay. Not all clones reach the TCRdb copy of this immuneACCESS table, which keeps in-frame sequences only. Checked studies attribute under half of the gap to unresolved V genes and leave the rest unexplained. For this sample there are 330,000 or so clones; almost 90% appear just once. Around 5.5% of the sample is taken by the ten largest. The sample in question was peripheral blood, obtained in a trial of Ad26.COV2.S vaccine versus placebo. These receptors were obtained from a person between 18 and 65 years old who received the Ad26.COV2.S COVID-19 vaccine or a placebo.

The J gene is TRBJ1-1, the V gene TRBV2, with 7 bases matching TRBD1. J was trimmed by 0 bases and V by 4 bases; bases with no gene match: 2. The CDR3 consists of 14 residues. CDR1 is SNHLY, CDR2 FYNNEI, per germline. CDR3 DNA sequence: TGTGCCAGCAGTGTGACAGGGCTGAACACTGAAGCTTTCTTT. It is translated as CASSVTGLNTEAFF.

The chain combines TRBV5-4 with TRBJ1-2; possible D gene TRBD1, 5 bases. The length of the CDR3 is 13 residues. Trimming took off 7 bases at V and 8 bases at J, with 18 bases between the two ends. Germline CDR1 is SGHNT and CDR2 is YYREEE (reference sequence). The CDR3 DNA follows: TGTGCCAGCGCCCCTGACAGTCCAGGAGGCTACACCTTC. Its protein product is CASAPDSPGGYTF.

The rearrangement joins TRBV2 to TRBJ2-6, with no clear D. CDR1 is SNHLY, CDR2 FYNNEI, per germline. Deletions cut 8 bases from V and 2 bases from J, with 10 bases between. CDR3 length: 14 amino acids. DNA for the CDR3: TGTGCCAGCGTCACACTCGCTGGGGCCAACGTCCTGACTTTC. It encodes CASVTLAGANVLTF.

The chain combines TRBV24-1 with TRBJ2-3; TRBD1 matches 10 bases. The V gene end was trimmed by 3 bases and the J gene end by 1 base; junction bases not matched to a gene: 3. This CDR3 has 16 residues. Germline lookup yields CDR1 KGHDR and CDR2 SFDVKD. For the CDR3, the DNA is TGTGCCACCAGTGATCCCGGGACAGGGGGCACAGATACGCAGTATTTT. The encoded protein is CATSDPGTGGTDTQYF.

The V call is TRBV5-1, the J call TRBJ2-5; D might be TRBD1 or TRBD2, each matching 6 bases. The CDR3 length is 16 residues. Germline V lookup: CDR1 SGHRS, CDR2 YFSETQ. The ends were cut back, 4 bases at V and 5 bases at J, with 21 bases in the middle. The chain's CDR3 is CASSPEGRGPHETQYF. The CDR3 nucleotides are TGCGCCAGCAGCCCGGAGGGCCGGGGGCCCCACGAGACCCAGTACTTC. Complete variable domain (other parts from reference TRBV5-1 and TRBJ2-5): KAGVTQTPRYLIKTRGQQVTLSCSPISGHRSVSWYQQTPGQGLQFLFEYFSETQRNKGNFPGRFSGRQFSNSRSEMNVSTLELGDSALYLCASSPEGRGPHETQYFGPGTRLLVL.

The chain has TRBV6-2 or TRBV6-3 and TRBJ1-1, with TRBD1 matching 7 bases. The CDR3 runs 16 residues. The ends lost 0 bases at V and 4 bases at J; junction bases unmatched: 8. Per the germline V gene, CDR1 is MNHEY and CDR2 is SVGEGT. The CDR3 DNA reads as TGTGCCAGCAGTTACTCGAAGGCAGGGGGATCCACTGAAGCTTTCTTT. As protein: CASSYSKAGGSTEAFF.

The chain carries TRBV7-2 and TRBJ2-7, with D tentatively TRBD1 (5 bases). The germline gives CDR1 SGHTA, CDR2 FQGNSA. This CDR3 has 14 amino acids. The V gene lost 5 bases and the J gene lost 5 bases, with 16 bases spanning the gap. The chain's CDR3 is CASSHYRPVDEQYF. As DNA, the CDR3 is TGTGCCAGCAGCCACTACAGGCCTGTGGACGAGCAGTACTTC.

This CDR3 reads CASSFHPGYGYTF. The DNA for the CDR3 is TGTGCCAGCAGCTTCCACCCGGGGTATGGCTACACCTTC. The V call is TRBV5-5, the J call TRBJ1-2; D remains unclear. Germline V gene sequence: CDR1 SGHKS, CDR2 YYEKEE (reference sequence). Trimming left V 2 bases short and J 5 bases short, with 10 bases between. This CDR3 contains 13 residues. The full variable domain, rest sourced from reference TRBV5-5 and TRBJ1-2, is DAGVTQSPTHLIKTRGQQVTLRCSPISGHKSVSWYQQVLGQGPQFIFQYYEKEERGRGNFPDRFSARQFPNYSSELNVNALLLGDSALYLCASSFHPGYGYTFGSGTRLTVV.

Comments on this clone: The sample contains more than one DNA sequence encoding this CDR3. The gene calls are TRBV5-1 and TRBJ2-1; D remains ambiguous. The CDR3 totals 13 residues. V lost 2 bases and J lost 1, with 4 bases in between. Germline CDR1 and CDR2: SGHRS and YFSETQ. The CDR3 loop reads CASSLTSYNEQFF. The CDR3 bases are TGCGCCAGCAGCTTAACGTCCTACAATGAGCAGTTCTTC.

In this sample, this clone turned up a few times. This chain uses TRBV27 with TRBJ1-2; TRBD1 is a possible D gene (5 bases). The CDR3 extends over 13 amino acids. V was trimmed by 7 bases and J by 2 bases, leaving 11 bases between them. Germline CDR1 MNHEY, CDR2 SMNVEV (reference sequence). The CDR3 is CASTGGANYGYTF. As DNA, the CDR3 is TGTGCCAGCACTGGGGGAGCGAACTATGGCTACACCTTC.

The chain joins TRBV14 to TRBJ2-1; D gene uncertain. V gave up 2 bases and J gave up 16 bases, with 15 bases separating them. CDR3 length: 12 residues. Looked up from germline, CDR1 is SGHDN and CDR2 is FVKESK. The CDR3 coding sequence is TGTGCCAGCAGCCAAAGGGAACCGTTTTGTTTCTTC. Its translation is CASSQREPFCFF. Drawing the rest from reference TRBV14 and TRBJ2-1, the complete variable domain is EAGVTQFPSHSVIEKGQTVTLRCDPISGHDNLYWYRRVMGKEIKFLLHFVKESKQDESGMPNNRFLAERTGGTYSTLKVQPAELEDSGVYFCASSQREPFCFFGPGTRLTVL.

The CDR3 sequence: CASSEGLAGDLDTQYF. The DNA of the CDR3 is TGTGCCAGCAGTGAAGGACTAGCGGGAGATCTGGATACGCAGTATTTT. The rearrangement links TRBV6-1 to TRBJ2-3; 12 bases agree with TRBD2. The trim removed 1 base at V and 6 bases at J, leaving 5 bases unmatched. Germline CDR1 reads MNHNS; CDR2 reads SASEGT. There are 16 residues in the CDR3.

Ten or more counts support this clone. The V gene is TRBV9, the J gene TRBJ2-7; 12 nucleotides line up with TRBD2. The V gene end was trimmed by 0 bases and the J gene end by 5 bases; junction bases not matched to a gene: 15. From germline, CDR1 is SGDLS and CDR2 YYNGEE. The CDR3 spans 19 residues. Written as DNA, the CDR3 is TGTGCCAGCAGCGTAGCTAAGGGACTAAGGACTAGCGGGATGAACGAGCAGTACGTC. It specifies CASSVAKGLRTSGMNEQYV.

The rearrangement joins TRBV5-1 to TRBJ1-1, with 7 bases lining up with TRBD1. CDR1 is SGHRS and CDR2 is YFSETQ in the germline V gene. The CDR3 contains 13 residues. Trimming took 0 bases from V and 11 from J; bases not matched to a gene: 7. The CDR3 nucleotides read TGCGCCAGCAGCTTGGATTCGACAGGGTGGGCTTTCTTT. Residues: CASSLDSTGWAFF.

The count of this clone is one. CDR3 coding DNA: TGTGCCATCAGTACAGACAGGACGAGGGAGCAGTACGTC. Its protein product is CAISTDRTREQYV. The chain recombines TRBV10-3 with TRBJ2-7, with D perhaps TRBD1 (6 bases). V lost 5 bases and J lost 7, with 15 bases in between. The CDR3 covers 13 residues. Germline CDR1 and CDR2: ENHRY and SYGVKD.

The rearrangement uses TRBV19 and TRBJ2-3; D not certain. The length of the CDR3 is 12 residues. Germline loops: CDR1 LNHDA, CDR2 SQIVND (reference sequence). The V end was cut by 6 bases, the J end by 4 bases, with 8 bases between. The CDR3, as DNA: TGTGCCAGTAGGGCTGGGGCAGATACGCAGTATTTT. This gives the protein CASRAGADTQYF. The full variable domain, rest sourced from reference TRBV19 and TRBJ2-3, is DGGITQSPKYLFRKEGQNVTLSCEQNLNHDAMYWYRQDPGQGLRLIYYSQIVNDFQKGDIAEGYSVSREKKESFPLTVTSAQKNPTAFYLCASRAGADTQYFGPGTRLTVL.

This clone has a single count. The chain links TRBV6-4 to TRBJ2-2; 8 bases are shared with TRBD2. The CDR3 has 18 amino acids. CDR1 and CDR2 from the germline V gene are MRHNA and SNTAGT. V lost 6 bases to trimming and J lost 0 bases; unmatched junction nucleotides: 12. The CDR3 coding sequence is TGTGCCAGCAGCGCCCTCGCGGGGGGACCGCCGAACACCGGGGAGCTGTTTTTT. Protein product: CASSALAGGPPNTGELFF.

The gene calls are TRBV6-5 and TRBJ2-2, with D possibly called TRBD1 or TRBD2 (5 bases each). Germline CDR1 is MNHEY and CDR2 is SVGAGI. The CDR3 runs to 16 residues. V lost 2 bases and J lost 1, with 11 bases in between. CDR3 protein: CASSYPGTRNTGELFF. In DNA form, the CDR3 reads TGTGCCAGCAGTTACCCCGGGACGAGGAACACCGGGGAGCTGTTTTTT.

This clone came up a few times. The chain joins TRBV4-1 to TRBJ1-1; tentative D call: TRBD1 (6 bases). The CDR3 is 13 residues long. Germline lookup yields CDR1 MGHRA and CDR2 YSYEKL. Trimming removed 5 bases at V and 5 bases at J, with 12 bases between. The DNA for the CDR3 is TGCGCCAGCAGCGTACAGGGTATAACTGAAGCTTTCTTT. It translates to CASSVQGITEAFF.

The chain recombines TRBV5-1 with TRBJ1-1; 8 nucleotides agree with TRBD1. V gave up 4 bases and J gave up 1 base; unmatched junction bases: 6. The germline gives CDR1 SGHRS, CDR2 YFSETQ. The CDR3 covers 15 residues. In DNA, the CDR3 is TGCGCCAGCAGCCCACAGACAGGGGCGAACACTGAAGCTTTCTTT. This translates into CASSPQTGANTEAFF.

The chain is built from TRBV19 and TRBJ1-2, with a tentative D call TRBD1 (5 bases). This CDR3 has 15 residues. Germline V gives CDR1 LNHDA, CDR2 SQIVND (reference sequence). The V end was cut by 4 bases, the J end by 2 bases, with 14 bases between. Here the CDR3 reads CASSSAGIANYGYTF. CDR3 sequence (DNA): TGTGCCAGTAGTAGCGCAGGGATAGCCAACTATGGCTACACCTTC.

This clone has more than one count but fewer than ten. V gene TRBV12-3 or TRBV12-4 combines with J gene TRBJ1-1; a weak D match, TRBD1 (5 bases). V lost 3 bases and J 8 bases, leaving 7 bases between the germline ends. This CDR3 contains 11 residues. CDR3 coding DNA: TGTGCCAGCAGTTTCAACAGGGAAGCTTTCTTT. Its translation: CASSFNREAFF.

This sequence joins TRBV6-1 and TRBJ1-3; tentative D call: TRBD1 (5 bases). This CDR3 region has 16 residues. V lost 4 bases, J lost 0 bases, and 13 bases lay in between. Per the germline V gene, CDR1 is MNHNS and CDR2 is SASEGT. The CDR3 protein is CASSVDRTVSGNTIYF. The CDR3 DNA is TGTGCCAGCAGTGTAGACAGAACCGTCTCTGGAAACACCATATATTTT.

This clone has a single count. V usage is TRBV18 and J usage is TRBJ2-3; the match to TRBD2 covers 8 bases. V lost 6 bases, J lost 5 bases, and 4 bases stayed unmatched. The CDR3 spans 13 residues. Germline values: CDR1 KGHSH, CDR2 LQKENI. Here the CDR3 reads CASSRLAGDTQYF. The CDR3 coding sequence is TGTGCCAGCTCGAGGCTAGCGGGAGATACGCAGTATTTT.

The V and J genes are TRBV3-1 (or the pseudogene TRBV3-2) and TRBJ1-3; D is unclear. The V gene's germline CDR1 is LGHDT and CDR2 YNNKEL (reference sequence). This CDR3 region has 13 residues. The V end lost 0 bases, the J end lost 7 bases, and 7 bases lay between the germline ends. The CDR3 coding sequence is TGTGCCAGCAGCCAAGATGGAGTGAACACCATATATTTT. This translates into CASSQDGVNTIYF.

The rearrangement links TRBV4-2 to TRBJ1-5, with unresolved D. The ends were cut back, 3 bases at V and 2 bases at J, with 20 bases in the middle. CDR3 length equals 18 residues. Looked up from germline, CDR1 is LGHNA and CDR2 is YNFKEQ. The chain's CDR3 is CASSHILDGGRGNQPQHF. In nucleotides, the CDR3 is TGTGCCAGCAGCCACATACTCGATGGCGGTCGGGGCAATCAGCCCCAGCATTTT.

This clone came up once. The genes are TRBV15 and TRBJ2-5; D remains ambiguous. Trimming cost V 5 bases and J 5 bases, with 15 bases left between them. There are 14 residues in the CDR3. Germline V gene data show CDR1 as LNHNV and CDR2 as YYDKDF (reference sequence). CDR3 loop: CATSGGGSRETQYF. For the CDR3, the DNA is TGTGCCACCAGCGGTGGTGGCTCGCGGGAGACCCAGTACTTC.

This sequence joins TRBV24-1 and TRBJ2-7, with D perhaps matching TRBD1 or TRBD2 (5 bases each). The CDR3 is made up of 18 amino acids. The germline gives CDR1 KGHDR, CDR2 SFDVKD. V was trimmed by 9 bases and J by 7 bases, leaving 33 bases between them. The CDR3 here is CATAKRGAHLGSWQEQYV. CDR3 sequence (DNA): TGTGCCACCGCAAAGAGAGGGGCCCACCTTGGGAGCTGGCAAGAGCAGTACGTC.